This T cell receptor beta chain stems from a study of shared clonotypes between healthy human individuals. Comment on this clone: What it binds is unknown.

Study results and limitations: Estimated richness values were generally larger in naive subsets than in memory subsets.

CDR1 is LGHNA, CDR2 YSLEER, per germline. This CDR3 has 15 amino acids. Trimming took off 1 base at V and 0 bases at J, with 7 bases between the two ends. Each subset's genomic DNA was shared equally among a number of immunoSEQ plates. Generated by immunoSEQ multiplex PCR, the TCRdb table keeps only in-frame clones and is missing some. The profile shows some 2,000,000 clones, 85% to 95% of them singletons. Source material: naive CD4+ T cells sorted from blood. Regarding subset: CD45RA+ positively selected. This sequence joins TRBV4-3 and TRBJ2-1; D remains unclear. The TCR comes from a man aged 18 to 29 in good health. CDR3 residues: CASSQGASSYNEQFF. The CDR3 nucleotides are TGCGCCAGCAGCCAAGGAGCCAGCTCCTACAATGAGCAGTTCTTC.